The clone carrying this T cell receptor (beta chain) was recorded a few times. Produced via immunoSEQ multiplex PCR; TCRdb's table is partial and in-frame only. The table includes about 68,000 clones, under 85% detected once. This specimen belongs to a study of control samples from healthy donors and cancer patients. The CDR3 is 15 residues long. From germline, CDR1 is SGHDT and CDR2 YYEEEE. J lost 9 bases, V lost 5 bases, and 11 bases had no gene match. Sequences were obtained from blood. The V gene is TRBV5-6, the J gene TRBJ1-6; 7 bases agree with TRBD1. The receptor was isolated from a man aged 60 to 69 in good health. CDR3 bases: TGTGCCAGCAGTGTACCGGGACAGCCGATTTCACCCCTCCACTTT. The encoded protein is CASSVPGQPISPLHF. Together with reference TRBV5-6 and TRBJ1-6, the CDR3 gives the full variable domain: DAGVTQSPTHLIKTRGQQVTLRCSPKSGHDTVSWYQQALGQGPQFIFQYYEEEERQRGNFPDRFSGHQFPNYSSELNVNALLLGDSALYLCASSVPGQPISPLHFGNGTRLTVT.